Listed below are T cell receptor beta chains from one sample, sequenced in a study of cytomegalovirus exposure and HLA in healthy donors. TCRdb's copy holds only in-frame clones and misses some; the assay was immunoSEQ multiplex PCR. Among under 150,000 clones listed, about three quarters were seen once. Sequenced: PBMCs. The receptors shown here come from a female donor in good health and CMV-seropositive. Both conserved end residues are part of each CDR3. D genes are given only for firm matches. Where a row states a size, it is once, few, many or the class of an expanded clone; other rows omit it.

>.|TRBV16|TRBD1|TRBJ2-7
TGTGCCAGCAGCCAAGATTCAGGGGGCAAAAACGAGCAGTACTTC
CASSQDSGGKNEQYF
>.|TRBV6-1|TRBD1|TRBJ2-5
TGTGCCAGCGGACAGGCCATCCAAGAGACCCAGTACTTC
CASGQAIQETQYF
>.|TRBV7-9|.|TRBJ1-5
TGTGCCAGCAGCGTAGGGAGTCCCCTTAATCAGCCCCAGCATTTT
CASSVGSPLNQPQHF
>.|TRBV2|.|TRBJ2-1
TGTGCCAGCAGTGAAGCGCTGGTTAGGGGTGAGCAGTTCTTC
CASSEALVRGEQFF
>.|TRBV29-1|.|TRBJ1-3
TGCAGCGTTGAGGGGGGAGGGGGAAACACCATATATTTT
CSVEGGGGNTIYF
>.|TRBV2|.|TRBJ1-1
TGTGCCAGCAGGCGCAACGGGGGTGATACTGAAGCTTTCTTT
CASRRNGGDTEAFF
>.|TRBV5-1|TRBD2|TRBJ2-7
TGCGCCAGCAGCTCCGGGACTAGCGGGTACGAGCAGTACTTC
CASSSGTSGYEQYF
>.|TRBV29-1|.|TRBJ2-5
TGCAGCGTTGATCCGGGAAACCAAGAGACCCAGTACTTC
CSVDPGNQETQYF
>.|TRBV9|.|TRBJ1-6
TGTGCCAGCAGCGTAAGCGGCAGAGTTAGGGATTCACCCCTCCACTTT
CASSVSGRVRDSPLHF
>.|TRBV27|TRBD1|TRBJ2-3
TGTGCCAGCAGTTCCTCTCGTCAGGGGGCAGATACGCAGTATTTT
CASSSSRQGADTQYF
>.|TRBV5-6|.|TRBJ2-1
TGTGCCAGCAGCTGGCGTAGCGTTTACAATGAGCAGTTCTTC
CASSWRSVYNEQFF
>.|TRBV7-2|TRBD2|TRBJ2-5
TGTGCCAGCAGCTTTAGCGGGGGACAAGAGACCCAGTACTTC
CASSFSGGQETQYF
>few|TRBV19|.|TRBJ2-1
TGTGCCAGTAGGTTCGCAGGTACCTACAATGAGCAGTTCTTC
CASRFAGTYNEQFF
>.|TRBV4-1|TRBD1|TRBJ1-5
TGCGCCAGCAGCCAAGATGTAAGGGACAGACGGGGTCAGCCCCAGCATTTT
CASSQDVRDRRGQPQHF
>.|TRBV5-1|.|TRBJ1-1
TGCGCCAGCAGCTTGGGGTTGGCAGATCCGGCTTTCTTT
CASSLGLADPAFF
>.|TRBV4-1|TRBD2|TRBJ2-3
TGCGCCAGCAGCCAGACTAGCGGGAGTACAGATACGCAGTATTTT
CASSQTSGSTDTQYF
>.|TRBV18|.|TRBJ2-3
TGTGCCAGCTCACCACAGGGGCAGAGCACAGATACGCAGTATTTT
CASSPQGQSTDTQYF
>few|TRBV4-1|TRBD2|TRBJ2-7
TGCGCCAGCAGCCAAGCGGGAGGGCCGAACTACGAGCAGTACTTC
CASSQAGGPNYEQYF
>.|TRBV7-2|TRBD1|TRBJ2-7
TGTGCCAGCAGTTCGAACAGGGGGCCCTACGAGCAGTACTTC
CASSSNRGPYEQYF
>.|TRBV11-1|.|TRBJ1-1
TGTGCCAGCAGCTTAACCAACGGTTACACTGAAGCTTTCTTT
CASSLTNGYTEAFF
>.|TRBV6-4|TRBD2|TRBJ2-7
TGTGCCAGCAGCGGGACTAGCATATGCTACGAGCAGTACTTC
CASSGTSICYEQYF
>.|TRBV28|.|TRBJ1-5
TGTGCCAGCAGCTATTATGGGGGCGTACAGCCCCAGCATTTT
CASSYYGGVQPQHF
>.|TRBV5-4|TRBD1|TRBJ2-1
TGTGCCAGCAGCTACGCCGGGACAGGGACGAATGAGCAGTTCTTC
CASSYAGTGTNEQFF
>.|TRBV19|.|TRBJ2-3
TGTGCCAGTAGTCCTTTAACAGGGAACACGCAGTATTTT
CASSPLTGNTQYF
>.|TRBV28|TRBD1|TRBJ1-4
TGTGCCAGCAGCCTCCGGGACAGGAGGCTGTTTTTT
CASSLRDRRLFF
>.|TRBV6-1|TRBD1|TRBJ2-7
TGTGCCAGCAGTGCCGGGGCAGGGGGTGGCTACGAGCAGTACTTC
CASSAGAGGGYEQYF
>.|TRBV11-2|TRBD1|TRBJ2-3
TGTGCCAGCAGCTTAGGACAGGGTACTAGCACAGATACGCAGTATTTT
CASSLGQGTSTDTQYF
>.|TRBV7-6|TRBD1|TRBJ2-1
TGTGCCAGCAGCTCCCGACAGGGGTATACGGGTGAGCAGTTCTTC
CASSSRQGYTGEQFF
>few|TRBV29-1|.|TRBJ2-5
TGCAGCGTTGAGCGGGAGACCCAGTACTTC
CSVERETQYF
>.|TRBV5-1|TRBD2|TRBJ2-3
TGCGCCAGCAAACTAGCGGGGGGTCGGTCAGATACGCAGTATTTT
CASKLAGGRSDTQYF
>.|TRBV6-1|TRBD1|TRBJ1-1
TGTGCCAGCAGTGACCCCGGGACAGCCAAAGCTTTCTTT
CASSDPGTAKAFF
>.|TRBV2|.|TRBJ2-5
TGTGCCAGCAGTGAAGATCTACAAGAGACCCAGTACTTC
CASSEDLQETQYF
>.|TRBV15|TRBD1|TRBJ1-5
TGTGCCACCAGCAGAGACTATAACAGGGGTGGCAATCAGCCCCAGCATTTT
CATSRDYNRGGNQPQHF
>.|TRBV6-5|TRBD1|TRBJ1-3
TGTGCCAGCAGTCTTCGACAGGGTGGAAACACCATATATTTT
CASSLRQGGNTIYF
>few|TRBV4-1|.|TRBJ1-3
TGCGCCAGCAGCCAAGGCGCCGGTCACTCTGGAAACACCATATATTTT
CASSQGAGHSGNTIYF
>.|TRBV5-1|TRBD1|TRBJ2-1
TGCGCCAGCAGCTTGGCCCCCGGGACAGGGCTGGATGAGCAGTTCTTC
CASSLAPGTGLDEQFF
>few|TRBV15|.|TRBJ2-1
TGTGCCACCAGCTATCGCAGCTCCTACAATGAGCAGTTCTTC
CATSYRSSYNEQFF